Included here is one T cell receptor (beta chain) sequence, with context. The sample belongs to a study of T cell changes during pregnancy in multiple sclerosis. Profiling relied on immunoSEQ multiplex PCR, and the TCRdb table lists in-frame clones only, not all of them. Counted here are around 100,000 clones, 90% occurring once; the ten biggest clones make up around 0.79%. Germline values: CDR1 SGHKS, CDR2 YYEKEE (reference sequence). This CDR3 region has 14 residues. V was clipped by 1 base and J by 2 bases, with 9 bases between them. The clonotype was recovered from a female donor in good health, enrolled as a control in a pregnancy study. Here the sequenced sample was peripheral blood, taken in the second trimester of pregnancy. The chain combines TRBV5-5 with TRBJ1-2; a possible D gene is TRBD1 (6 bases). CDR3 coding DNA: TGTGCCAGCAGCTTGCGTACAGGGAACTATGGCTACACCTTC. It is translated as CASSLRTGNYGYTF.